The 3 T cell receptor beta chains in this list originate from one sample, sequenced in a study of cytomegalovirus exposure and HLA in healthy donors. The PCR ran on 60 Vbeta and 13 Jbeta primers. Assay: immunoSEQ multiplex PCR; the TCRdb copy retains only in-frame clones and omits some. The table includes about 200,000 clones, around 77% detected once. Sequenced material: PBMCs. Receptor source: a woman under 40 in good health and CMV-seronegative.

The gene calls are TRBV6-5 and TRBJ1-1; a weak D match, TRBD1 (6 bases). Germline assignment: CDR1 MNHEY and CDR2 SVGAGI. The V end was cut by 6 bases, the J end by 2 bases, with 16 bases between. The CDR3 length is 15 residues. This chain's CDR3 is CASRSLDRPNTEAFF. The CDR3 DNA reads TGTGCCAGCAGGTCCTTGGACAGACCAAACACTGAAGCTTTCTTT.

In its sample, this clone was seen once. The chain carries TRBV15 and TRBJ2-2; D call uncertain. This CDR3 is built from 13 residues. The V end lost 1 base, the J end lost 6 bases, and 6 bases lay between the germline ends. Germline assignment: CDR1 LNHNV and CDR2 YYDKDF (reference sequence). CDR3 DNA: TGTGCCACCAGCAGAGCACGAGCCGGGGAGCTGTTTTTT. Its translation is CATSRARAGELFF.

V is TRBV2 and J is TRBJ1-2; D gene ambiguous. The CDR3 length is 12 residues. CDR1 SNHLY and CDR2 FYNNEI come from the germline V gene. Trimming left V 7 bases short and J 6 bases short, with 12 bases between. CDR3 in amino acids: CASIRSDDGYTF. The CDR3 coding sequence is TGTGCCAGCATCAGGTCCGACGATGGCTACACCTTC.